This TCR beta chain is drawn from a study of blood T cell repertoires in COVID-19. Across the study: Spain, Italy and the United States supplied samples that represented acute and convalescent COVID-19. T cells, B-cell-depleted T cells, or PBMCs supplied cDNA or gDNA.

Participants were aged roughly 18 to 90 years, lived in around 22 US areas, and enrolled virtually. The CDR3 is made up of 14 amino acids. V lost 1 base to trimming and J lost 8 bases, with 12 bases between them. CDR1 is LGHNT and CDR2 is FRNRAP in the germline V gene. Some clones are missing from TCRdb's copy, which holds only in-frame ones; the method was immunoSEQ multiplex PCR. The profile shows approximately 240,000 clones, around 91% of them singletons. The source is a woman between 18 and 30 years old in a cohort exposed to, infected with or recovered from COVID-19 (not recorded which). The sample consisted of PBMCs or T cells enriched from blood (not recorded which). This sequence joins TRBV12-5 and TRBJ1-3; D not certain. The CDR3 reads CASGLDGREHTIYF. In nucleotides, the CDR3 is TGTGCTAGTGGTTTGGACGGCCGGGAACACACCATATATTTT.